This T cell receptor beta chain was recovered during a study of blood T cell repertoires in COVID-19 (dated by TCRdb to 2018 to 2021). Regarding the research as a whole: Collaborator samples came from the United States, Italy and Spain and covered acute and convalescent phases of COVID-19. The material from the prospective study consisted of cDNA or gDNA derived from T cells, B-cell-depleted T cells, or PBMCs. Subjects who had been exposed to COVID-19, were actively infected with it, or had recovered from it provided the deeply sampled blood TCRbeta repertoires that made up the dataset. The repertoires were released in a freely available public database intended as a resource for research on the immune response to SARS-CoV-2. The samples were drawn from two sources: the first 160 participants of the ongoing ImmuneRACE study, and over 1,000 subjects contributed by 6 global collaborators. The sample metadata nearly always contained a de-identified subject ID, COVID-19 status, age in years and sex. Where available, HLA class I and class II types were taken from metadata supplied by the sample provider and were not determined by assay-based typing. Paper-wide results and their limitations: How much clinical and demographic metadata was included differed by source and by participant, and the metadata was provided uncurated.

Whole blood was collected in K2EDTA tubes by collaborating institutions according to the institutions' own protocols. For TCRbeta analysis, collaborators shipped samples as frozen whole blood, isolated PBMCs, or DNA extracted from either of those sample types. As concerns this clone: Its antigen is still unknown. Base qualities are not recorded, but no much larger clone differs from it by a single base.

TCRbeta CDR3 regions were amplified from genomic DNA using the immunoSEQ Assay, a bias-controlled multiplex PCR. In the paper's pipeline: Nucleated cell counts per sample were estimated from amplification of reference gene primers within the assay. Sequence reads were collapsed and filtered to measure the absolute abundance of every unique TCRbeta CDR3 rearrangement. For each sample, productive Simpson clonality was calculated as the square root of Simpson's diversity index over productive rearrangements. The source is immuneACCESS, and TCRdb retained only in-frame sequences with V and J called. Part of the clones is not carried over; for the studies checked, unresolved V genes explain less than half of this, and the remainder is unexplained. The D gene and trimming were derived from the DNA, and the V and J assignments and clone size from that table. The sample table records a few hundred thousand clones; roughly 86% of these occur just once. In total, the top ten clones hold about 2.9% of the sample.

The CDR3, cysteine through phenylalanine, is 12 amino acids long. Left in the record is the CDR3 DNA by itself, 36 bases read in frame from the first base. CDR1 and CDR2 are drawn from the germline V gene (reference sequence): GTSNPN, SVGIG. After removal of 3 bases from V and 5 bases from J, the junction retains 2 bases not matched to a gene. This chain is built from TRBV30 and TRBJ2-7; 9 junctional bases match TRBD1. The source material was peripheral blood. The sequence was collected from a human donor in a cohort sampled during active COVID-19. The DNA is TGTGCCTGGAGACAGGGGGCCAACGAGCAGTACTTC. Translated, it reads CAWRQGANEQYF.